The next 17 T cell receptor beta chains were all read from a single sample in a study of technical replicates of blood from a handful of donors. TCRdb's table, derived via immunoSEQ multiplex PCR, lists solely in-frame clones and lacks some. The sample includes about 90,000 clones, about 94% seen only once; the top ten take approximately 0.25%. What was sequenced was T cells isolated from PBMCs. These TCRs come from a human donor in good health.

V and J are TRBV4-2 and TRBJ2-5; D possibly corresponds to TRBD1 (6 bases). The CDR3 contains 14 residues. The germline V gene has CDR1 LGHNA and CDR2 YNFKEQ. V lost 1 base and J 2 bases, leaving 8 bases between the germline ends. The chain's CDR3 is CASSQGTVQETQYF. The CDR3 DNA reads as TGTGCCAGCAGCCAAGGGACAGTGCAAGAGACCCAGTACTTC.

This clone was picked up one time. The rearrangement joins TRBV9 to TRBJ2-7; TRBD1 might be the D (6 bases). Germline V gene lookup returns CDR1 SGDLS and CDR2 YYNGEE. V lost 0 bases and J 2 bases, leaving 12 bases between the germline ends. This CDR3 contains 15 residues. CDR3 residues: CASSVAPDSPYEQYF. The CDR3 bases are TGTGCCAGCAGCGTAGCTCCGGACAGCCCCTACGAGCAGTACTTC.

CDR3 amino acids: CASSSRSDEQFF. The CDR3 bases are TGTGCCAGCAGCTCAAGGAGCGATGAGCAGTTCTTC. This chain links TRBV7-9 with TRBJ2-1; D gene uncertain. V lost 4 bases and J 8 bases, leaving 9 bases between the germline ends. The germline V gene has CDR1 SEHNR and CDR2 FQNEAQ (reference sequence). The CDR3 is made up of 12 amino acids.

This clone occurred once. The chain recombines TRBV4-1 with TRBJ1-5; D remains ambiguous. V lost 4 bases to trimming and J lost 3 bases, with 7 bases between them. CDR1 and CDR2 from the germline V gene are MGHRA and YSYEKL. The CDR3 runs 13 residues. CDR3 sequence reads: CASSLADNQPQHF. In DNA form, the CDR3 reads TGCGCCAGCAGCCTGGCAGACAATCAGCCCCAGCATTTT.

This clone was picked up one time. The J gene is TRBJ1-4, the V gene TRBV5-1; 9 positions match TRBD1. Germline V CDR1 and CDR2: SGHRS, YFSETQ. The CDR3 totals 14 residues. V trimming: 4 bases; J trimming: 5 bases; junction bases outside the gene matches: 3. Here the CDR3 DNA reads TGCGCCAGCAGCCAGGGGACAGGGAATGAAAAACTGTTTTTT. Translating gives CASSQGTGNEKLFF.

This chain connects TRBV29-1 to TRBJ1-4; no clear D. V shed 4 bases and J shed 7 bases, with 10 bases lying between them. The CDR3 spans 12 residues. Germline V CDR1 and CDR2: SQVTM, ANQGSEA. The CDR3 sequence is CSVGRESEKLFF. CDR3 nucleotides: TGCAGCGTTGGTAGGGAGAGTGAAAAACTGTTTTTT.

This clone was recorded only once. This sequence joins TRBV29-1 and TRBJ1-2; a weak D match, TRBD1 (5 bases). The CDR3 loop spans 12 amino acids. CDR1 is SQVTM, CDR2 ANQGSEA, per germline. V lost 7 bases to trimming and J lost 4 bases, with 13 bases between them. The CDR3 DNA reads as TGCAGCGCTGGGGGGGGGACCTATGGCTACACCTTC. This gives the protein CSAGGGTYGYTF.

Notes on this clone: One end of the junction is discordant with germline, which a read error may explain. This rearrangement joins TRBV10-1 to TRBJ2-7; TRBD1 matches 9 bases. Looked up from germline, CDR1 is WNHNN and CDR2 is SYGVQD (reference sequence). The CDR3 contains 14 residues. CDR3 DNA: TGCGCCACCAGTGGGACAGGGTCTCCCTACGAGCAGTACTTC. Encoded protein: CATSGTGSPYEQYF.

In this sample, this clone turned up once. The chain recombines TRBV6-1 with TRBJ2-3; perhaps TRBD2 as D (5 bases). Germline assignment: CDR1 MNHNS and CDR2 SASEGT. V was clipped by 7 bases and J by 0 bases, with 8 bases between them. There are 13 residues in the CDR3. The CDR3 region has the DNA TGTGCCAGCATAGGGAGAAGCACAGATACGCAGTATTTT. This sequence encodes CASIGRSTDTQYF.

The DNA for the CDR3 is TGCAGCGTTGTAAGTCTACCAATGGTAGGAGATGGCTACACCTTC. Its protein is CSVVSLPMVGDGYTF. The V and J genes are TRBV29-1 and TRBJ1-2; no clear D. The CDR3 extends over 15 amino acids. CDR1 SQVTM and CDR2 ANQGSEA come from the germline V gene. The ends were cut back, 4 bases at V and 6 bases at J, with 21 bases in the middle.

The V gene is TRBV29-1, the J gene TRBJ2-3, with 7 bases lining up with TRBD2. The length of the CDR3 is 20 residues. With 2 bases clipped from V and 8 bases from J, the junction kept 28 bases outside the gene matches. In germline, CDR1 is SQVTM, CDR2 ANQGSEA. The CDR3 bases are TGCAGCGTTGAACGGCCCCTAAGGCGGGAGACGAAACCCCCGATCCGTACGCAGTATTTT. Protein sequence: CSVERPLRRETKPPIRTQYF.

The table lists this clone with a count of one. The chain joins TRBV7-2 to TRBJ2-1; D is uncertain. This CDR3 contains 15 residues. The V and J ends lost 6 bases and 0 bases respectively, with 12 bases between them. CDR1 is SGHTA, CDR2 FQGNSA, per germline. The CDR3 nucleotides are TGTGCCAGCAGTATTAGCTCGAGCTCCTACAATGAGCAGTTCTTC. Its translation: CASSISSSSYNEQFF.

Notes on this clone: The junction shows a germline mismatch at one end, possibly a read error. The chain recombines TRBV7-6 with TRBJ2-2; possible D gene TRBD2, 6 bases. This CDR3 spans 14 amino acids. Per germline, CDR1 SGHVS and CDR2 FNYEAQ. The CDR3 reads CASSLAGGFGELFF. The CDR3 nucleotides read TGTGCCAGCAGCCTAGCCGGGGGTTTCGGGGAGCTGTTTTTT.

V is TRBV7-6 and J is TRBJ2-1; D may be TRBD2 (6 bases). V lost 1 base, J lost 8 bases, and 36 bases lay in between. The CDR3 is 22 amino acids. Germline V lookup: CDR1 SGHVS, CDR2 FNYEAQ. The CDR3: CASSLDGTSYSLGTMSRYEQFF. CDR3 nucleotide sequence: TGTGCCAGCAGCTTAGATGGGACTTCCTATTCCCTGGGTACAATGTCTCGCTATGAGCAGTTCTTC.

V usage is TRBV6-5 and J usage is TRBJ2-7, with 7 bases lining up with TRBD1. The CDR3 has 14 residues. Germline values: CDR1 MNHEY, CDR2 SVGAGI. V was clipped by 5 bases and J by 5 bases; unmatched bases: 9. CDR3 DNA sequence: TGTGCCAGCAGTCGACAGGGTAAGCGGAACGAGCAGTACTTC. It yields the protein CASSRQGKRNEQYF.

V gene TRBV5-1 combines with J gene TRBJ2-7; D possibly corresponds to TRBD2 (5 bases). This CDR3 region has 14 residues. CDR1 and CDR2 (germline): SGHRS, YFSETQ. V lost 0 bases and J 7 bases, leaving 14 bases between the germline ends. The CDR3 nucleotides are TGCGCCAGCAGCTTGGGTTCAGGTTCGGGGGAGCAGTACTTC. This gives the protein CASSLGSGSGEQYF.

The V and J genes are TRBV13 and TRBJ2-7; a possible D gene is TRBD2 (5 bases). The CDR3 is made up of 16 amino acids. CDR1 is PRHDT, CDR2 FYEKMQ, per germline (reference sequence). V was pared by 3 bases and J by 3 bases, with 18 bases between. Here the CDR3 DNA reads TGTGCCAGCAGCTTGAATGGAGGTCCGAGCATCTACGAGCAGTACTTC. Translation: CASSLNGGPSIYEQYF.